This is a list of T cell receptor beta chains from one sample in a study of blood T cell repertoires in COVID-19. Here immunoSEQ multiplex PCR was the method, and the copy in TCRdb shows in-frame clones only, minus some. Of more than 150,000 clones listed, 84% are singletons. Sequences were obtained from peripheral blood. All receptors derive from a human donor in a cohort sampled during active COVID-19. The CDR3 runs from the conserved cysteine through the conserved F or W. The order of the fields is V gene, D gene, clone size, J gene, CDR3 protein, CDR3 DNA. A D gene is named only where the DNA matches it firmly. Size is stated for part of the rows, as once, few or many counts, or as a class when the clone is expanded.

V gene: TRBV5-1
D gene: NA
clone size: NA
J gene: TRBJ1-2
CDR3 protein: CASSLDGSDYGYTF
CDR3 DNA: TGCGCCAGCAGCTTGGATGGCAGTGACTATGGCTACACCTTC

V gene: TRBV6-5
D gene: NA
clone size: once
J gene: TRBJ1-5
CDR3 protein: CASNLGQYSNQPQHF
CDR3 DNA: TGTGCCAGCAACTTGGGGCAGTATAGCAATCAGCCCCAGCATTTT

V gene: TRBV9
D gene: TRBD2
clone size: NA
J gene: TRBJ2-7
CDR3 protein: CASSVSPGGSYEQYF
CDR3 DNA: TGTGCCAGCAGCGTATCCCCCGGGGGGTCCTACGAGCAGTACTTC

V gene: TRBV3-1/TRBV3-2
D gene: NA
clone size: NA
J gene: TRBJ1-4
CDR3 protein: CASSTVREKLFF
CDR3 DNA: TGTGCCAGCAGTACCGTCAGGGAAAAACTGTTTTTT

V gene: TRBV5-1
D gene: TRBD2
clone size: NA
J gene: TRBJ2-1
CDR3 protein: CASSQGRAGGTFEQFF
CDR3 DNA: TGCGCCAGCAGCCAGGGCAGGGCGGGGGGTACATTTGAGCAGTTCTTC

V gene: TRBV7-9
D gene: NA
clone size: NA
J gene: TRBJ1-1
CDR3 protein: CASSLSAGRGSEAFF
CDR3 DNA: TGTGCCAGCAGCTTATCGGCGGGCCGAGGGTCTGAAGCTTTCTTT

V gene: TRBV30
D gene: NA
clone size: NA
J gene: TRBJ1-2
CDR3 protein: CAWSPSGNYGYTF
CDR3 DNA: TGTGCCTGGAGTCCTTCCGGGAACTATGGCTACACCTTC

V gene: TRBV3-1/TRBV3-2
D gene: NA
clone size: NA
J gene: TRBJ2-1
CDR3 protein: CASSQRSRRGGSYNEQFF
CDR3 DNA: TGTGCCAGCAGCCAAAGGTCCCGTAGGGGGGGTTCCTACAATGAGCAGTTCTTC

V gene: TRBV4-1
D gene: NA
clone size: few
J gene: TRBJ1-4
CDR3 protein: CASSQDEELFF
CDR3 DNA: TGCGCCAGCAGCCAAGATGAAGAGCTGTTTTTT

V gene: TRBV5-6
D gene: TRBD2
clone size: NA
J gene: TRBJ2-7
CDR3 protein: CASSLGLAGTYEQYF
CDR3 DNA: TGTGCCAGCAGCTTGGGACTAGCGGGGACCTACGAGCAGTACTTC

V gene: TRBV19
D gene: TRBD1
clone size: NA
J gene: TRBJ1-1
CDR3 protein: CASSTTGVGTEAFF
CDR3 DNA: TGTGCCAGTAGTACTACAGGGGTGGGCACTGAAGCTTTCTTT

V gene: TRBV19
D gene: NA
clone size: NA
J gene: TRBJ1-1
CDR3 protein: CASSRNGGTEAFF
CDR3 DNA: TGTGCCAGTAGTCGGAACGGGGGCACTGAAGCTTTCTTT

V gene: TRBV20-1
D gene: NA
clone size: NA
J gene: TRBJ1-5
CDR3 protein: CSASGARGPGQPQHF
CDR3 DNA: TGCAGTGCTAGTGGGGCACGGGGTCCAGGTCAGCCCCAGCATTTT

V gene: TRBV2
D gene: NA
clone size: NA
J gene: TRBJ1-5
CDR3 protein: CASSPRLDPKSQHF
CDR3 DNA: TGTGCCAGCAGCCCTAGACTGGATCCTAAGTCCCAGCATTTT

V gene: TRBV10-1
D gene: NA
clone size: once
J gene: TRBJ2-5
CDR3 protein: CASSESMRGQETQYF
CDR3 DNA: TGCGCCAGCAGTGAGTCTATGCGGGGTCAAGAGACCCAGTACTTC

V gene: TRBV7-2
D gene: TRBD1
clone size: NA
J gene: TRBJ1-2
CDR3 protein: CASSLAGTDLGGYTF
CDR3 DNA: TGTGCCAGCAGCTTAGCCGGGACAGACCTCGGGGGCTACACCTTC

V gene: TRBV9
D gene: NA
clone size: NA
J gene: TRBJ1-2
CDR3 protein: CASSGPDSPINYGYTF
CDR3 DNA: TGTGCCAGCAGCGGACCAGACAGTCCTATTAACTATGGCTACACCTTC

V gene: TRBV29-1
D gene: NA
clone size: NA
J gene: TRBJ1-2
CDR3 protein: CSVVWQANYGYTF
CDR3 DNA: TGCAGCGTTGTGTGGCAGGCGAACTATGGCTACACCTTC

V gene: TRBV18
D gene: NA
clone size: NA
J gene: TRBJ1-4
CDR3 protein: CASSPPPEQTNEKLFF
CDR3 DNA: TGTGCCAGCTCACCACCTCCCGAGCAAACTAATGAAAAACTGTTTTTT

V gene: TRBV29-1
D gene: TRBD1
clone size: NA
J gene: TRBJ1-6
CDR3 protein: CSVDLDRAHSPLHF
CDR3 DNA: TGCAGCGTTGACTTAGACAGGGCTCATTCACCCCTCCACTTT

V gene: TRBV27
D gene: TRBD1
clone size: NA
J gene: TRBJ2-7
CDR3 protein: CASSGAQGARTASYEQYF
CDR3 DNA: TGTGCCAGCAGTGGGGCACAGGGGGCGCGAACGGCCTCCTACGAGCAGTACTTC

V gene: TRBV6-1
D gene: NA
clone size: once
J gene: TRBJ1-5
CDR3 protein: CASSESGSPQHF
CDR3 DNA: TGTGCCAGCAGTGAAAGCGGATCGCCCCAGCATTTT

V gene: TRBV5-1
D gene: TRBD1
clone size: NA
J gene: TRBJ2-1
CDR3 protein: CASSLLWDRGHGNEQFF
CDR3 DNA: TGCGCCAGCAGTTTACTATGGGACAGGGGGCATGGAAATGAGCAGTTCTTC

V gene: TRBV3-1/TRBV3-2
D gene: TRBD2
clone size: NA
J gene: TRBJ2-7
CDR3 protein: CASRLAGNSYEQYF
CDR3 DNA: TGTGCCAGCAGACTAGCGGGGAACTCCTACGAGCAGTACTTC

V gene: TRBV15
D gene: TRBD1
clone size: NA
J gene: TRBJ2-2
CDR3 protein: CATSRGGGGQGNTGELFF
CDR3 DNA: TGTGCCACCAGCAGAGGGGGAGGGGGACAGGGGAACACCGGGGAGCTGTTTTTT

V gene: TRBV11-2
D gene: TRBD1
clone size: NA
J gene: TRBJ1-1
CDR3 protein: CASSLGQGGTEAFF
CDR3 DNA: TGTGCCAGCAGCTTAGGACAGGGGGGTACTGAAGCTTTCTTT

V gene: TRBV1
D gene: NA
clone size: NA
J gene: TRBJ2-1
CDR3 protein: CTSSQDVSGGIYNEQFF
CDR3 DNA: TGCACCAGCAGCCAAGACGTCTCGGGGGGCATCTACAATGAGCAGTTCTTC

V gene: TRBV6-5
D gene: TRBD1
clone size: NA
J gene: TRBJ1-5
CDR3 protein: CASRRGDRNQPQHF
CDR3 DNA: TGTGCCAGCCGGAGAGGGGACAGGAATCAGCCCCAGCATTTT